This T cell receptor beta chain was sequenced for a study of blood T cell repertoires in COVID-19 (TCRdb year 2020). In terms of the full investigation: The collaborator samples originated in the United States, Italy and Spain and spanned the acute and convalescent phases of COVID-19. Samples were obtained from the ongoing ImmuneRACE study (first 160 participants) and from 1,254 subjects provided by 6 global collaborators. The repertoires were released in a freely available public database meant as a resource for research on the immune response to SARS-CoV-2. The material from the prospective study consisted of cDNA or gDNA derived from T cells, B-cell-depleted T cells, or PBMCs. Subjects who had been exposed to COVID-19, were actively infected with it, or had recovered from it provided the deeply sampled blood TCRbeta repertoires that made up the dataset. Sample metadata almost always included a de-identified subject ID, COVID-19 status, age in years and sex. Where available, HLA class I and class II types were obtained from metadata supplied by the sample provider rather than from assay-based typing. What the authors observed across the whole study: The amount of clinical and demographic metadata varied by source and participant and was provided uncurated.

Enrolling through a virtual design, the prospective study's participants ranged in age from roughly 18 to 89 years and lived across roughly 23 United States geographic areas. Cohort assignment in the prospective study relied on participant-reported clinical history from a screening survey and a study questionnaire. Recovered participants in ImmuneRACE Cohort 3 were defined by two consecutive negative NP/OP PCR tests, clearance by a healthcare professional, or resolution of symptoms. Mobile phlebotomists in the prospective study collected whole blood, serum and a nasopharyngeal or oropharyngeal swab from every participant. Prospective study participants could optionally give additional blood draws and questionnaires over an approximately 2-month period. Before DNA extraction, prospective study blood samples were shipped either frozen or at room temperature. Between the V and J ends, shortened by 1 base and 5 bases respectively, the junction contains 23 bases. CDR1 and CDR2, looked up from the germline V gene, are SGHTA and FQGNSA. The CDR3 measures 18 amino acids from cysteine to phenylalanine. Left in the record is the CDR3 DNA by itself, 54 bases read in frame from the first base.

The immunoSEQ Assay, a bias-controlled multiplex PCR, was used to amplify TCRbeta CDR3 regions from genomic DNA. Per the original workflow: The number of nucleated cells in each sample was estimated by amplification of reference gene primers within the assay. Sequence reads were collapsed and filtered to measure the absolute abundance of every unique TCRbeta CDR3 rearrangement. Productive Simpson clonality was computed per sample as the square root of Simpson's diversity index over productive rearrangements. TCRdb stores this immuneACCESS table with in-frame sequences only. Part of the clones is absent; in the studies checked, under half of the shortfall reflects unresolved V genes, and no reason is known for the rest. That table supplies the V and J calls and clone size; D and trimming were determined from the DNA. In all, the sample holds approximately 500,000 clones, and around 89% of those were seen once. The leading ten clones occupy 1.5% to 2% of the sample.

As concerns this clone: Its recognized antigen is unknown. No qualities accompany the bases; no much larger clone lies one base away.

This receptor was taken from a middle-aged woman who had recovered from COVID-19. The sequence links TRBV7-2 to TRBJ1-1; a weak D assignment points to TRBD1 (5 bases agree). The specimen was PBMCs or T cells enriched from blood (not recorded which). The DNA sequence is TGTGCCAGCAGCTTAGAGTTCGGATGGGGCGCCGCGCGGACTGAAGCTTTCTTT. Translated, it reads CASSLEFGWGAARTEAFF.